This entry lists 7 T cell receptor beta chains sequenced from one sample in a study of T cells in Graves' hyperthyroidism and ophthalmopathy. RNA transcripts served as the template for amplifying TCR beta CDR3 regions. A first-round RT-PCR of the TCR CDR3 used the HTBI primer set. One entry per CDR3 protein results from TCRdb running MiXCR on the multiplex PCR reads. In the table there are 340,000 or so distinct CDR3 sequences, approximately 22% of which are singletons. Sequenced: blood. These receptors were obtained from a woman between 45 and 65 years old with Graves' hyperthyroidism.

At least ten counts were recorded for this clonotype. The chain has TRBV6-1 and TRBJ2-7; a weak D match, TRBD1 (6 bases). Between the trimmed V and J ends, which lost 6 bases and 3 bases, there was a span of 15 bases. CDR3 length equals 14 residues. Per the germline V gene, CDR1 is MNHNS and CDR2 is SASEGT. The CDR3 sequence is CASRDPGHNYEQYF. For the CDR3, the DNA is TGTGCCAGCAGAGATCCGGGACATAACTACGAGCAGTACTTC.

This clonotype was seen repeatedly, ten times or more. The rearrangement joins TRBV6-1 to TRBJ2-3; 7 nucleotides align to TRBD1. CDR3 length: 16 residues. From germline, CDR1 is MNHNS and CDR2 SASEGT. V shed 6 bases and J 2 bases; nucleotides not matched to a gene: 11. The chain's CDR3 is CASSLDRAAYTDTQYF. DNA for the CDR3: TGTGCCAGCAGCCTCGACAGGGCCGCTTACACAGATACGCAGTATTTT.

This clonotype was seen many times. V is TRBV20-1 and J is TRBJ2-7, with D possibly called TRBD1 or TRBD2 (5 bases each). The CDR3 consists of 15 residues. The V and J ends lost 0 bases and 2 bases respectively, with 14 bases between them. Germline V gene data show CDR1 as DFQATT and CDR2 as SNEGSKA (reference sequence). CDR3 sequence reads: CSARDSGTPAYEQYF. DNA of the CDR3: TGCAGTGCTAGAGATAGTGGGACCCCCGCCTACGAGCAGTACTTC.

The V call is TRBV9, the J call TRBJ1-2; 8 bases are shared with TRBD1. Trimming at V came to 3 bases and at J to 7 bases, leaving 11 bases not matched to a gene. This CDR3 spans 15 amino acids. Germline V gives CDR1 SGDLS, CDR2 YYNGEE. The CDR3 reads CASSDTGGRATGYTF. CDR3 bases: TGTGCCAGCAGCGATACAGGGGGTCGGGCTACTGGCTACACCTTC. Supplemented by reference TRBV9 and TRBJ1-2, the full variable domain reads DSGVTQTPKHLITATGQRVTLRCSPRSGDLSVYWYQQSLDQGLQFLIQYYNGEERAKGNILERFSAQQFPDLHSELNLSSLELGDSALYFCASSDTGGRATGYTFGSGTRLTVV.

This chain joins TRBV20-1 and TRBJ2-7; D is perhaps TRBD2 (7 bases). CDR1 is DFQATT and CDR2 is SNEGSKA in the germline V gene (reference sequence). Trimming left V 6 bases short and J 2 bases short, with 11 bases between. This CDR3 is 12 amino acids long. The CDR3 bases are TGCAGTGCCCGGGGGGACACCTACGAGCAGTACTTC. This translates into CSARGDTYEQYF.

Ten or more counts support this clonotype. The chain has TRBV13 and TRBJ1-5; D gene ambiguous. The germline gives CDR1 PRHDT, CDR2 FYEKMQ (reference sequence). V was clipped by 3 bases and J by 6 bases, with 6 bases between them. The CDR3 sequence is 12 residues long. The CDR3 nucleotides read TGTGCCAGCAGCTTTATCGGTCAGCCCCAGCATTTT. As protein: CASSFIGQPQHF.

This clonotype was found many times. The CDR3 reads CASSRSDRPRETQYF. The CDR3 DNA is TGTGCCAGCAGCCGATCCGACAGGCCACGGGAGACCCAGTACTTC. The genes are TRBV3-1 and TRBJ2-5; D might be TRBD1 (6 bases). The CDR3 has 15 residues. Between the trimmed V and J ends, which lost 4 bases and 5 bases, there was a span of 17 bases. CDR1 LGHDT and CDR2 YNNKEL come from the germline V gene (reference sequence).